This passage covers 13 T cell receptor beta chains from one sample sequenced in a study of T cell responses to AZD1222 COVID-19 vaccine. Profiled with immunoSEQ multiplex PCR; TCRdb holds only in-frame clones, not every one. There are more than 95,000 clones in the sample; 90% occur only once, and roughly 7.8% lies in the top ten. The sample in question was peripheral blood, obtained on day 0 of AZD1222 vaccination. The origin of the receptors is an adult in good health.

The CDR3 DNA sequence: TGTGCCAGCTCACCCCCCGGGACTAGCGGGAGGGCCCCCCCAGATACGCAGTATTTT. Amino acids: CASSPPGTSGRAPPDTQYF. V usage is TRBV18 and J usage is TRBJ2-3; 16 bases are shared with TRBD2. This CDR3 has 19 amino acids. V lost 3 bases, J lost 4 bases, and 10 bases stayed unmatched. Germline-derived CDR1 and CDR2 are KGHSH and LQKENI.

The V and J genes are TRBV19 and TRBJ1-6, with no clear D. Trimming cost V 6 bases and J 2 bases, with 8 bases left between them. This CDR3 has 14 residues. Germline CDR1 is LNHDA and CDR2 is SQIVND (reference sequence). CDR3: CASRPRAYNSPLHF. DNA of the CDR3: TGTGCCAGTAGACCCCGGGCCTATAATTCACCCCTCCACTTT.

The rearrangement joins TRBV28 to TRBJ1-5, with 8 bases matching TRBD1. CDR3 length equals 15 residues. The V and J ends lost 5 bases and 11 bases, in that order; junction bases with no gene match: 14. Germline-derived CDR1 and CDR2 are MDHEN and SYDVKM. CDR3 sequence (DNA): TGTGCCAGCAGTCCATCGACAGGGGCTATCAAGGCCCAGCATTTT. It specifies CASSPSTGAIKAQHF. Full variable domain (rest looked up from reference TRBV28 and TRBJ1-5): DVKVTQSSRYLVKRTGEKVFLECVQDMDHENMFWYRQDPGLGLRLIYFSYDVKMKEKGDIPEGYSVSREKKERFSLILESASTNQTSMYLCASSPSTGAIKAQHFGDGTRLSIL.

This rearrangement joins TRBV29-1 to TRBJ1-4; possibly TRBD1 for D (5 bases). Germline V gene lookup returns CDR1 SQVTM and CDR2 ANQGSEA. This CDR3 has 13 amino acids. V dropped 3 bases and J dropped 7 bases, with 12 bases sitting between them. In nucleotides, the CDR3 is TGCAGCGTTGACGGGGGGGAGCGTGAAAAACTGTTTTTT. It specifies CSVDGGEREKLFF. Full variable domain (outside the CDR3, taken from reference TRBV29-1 and TRBJ1-4): SAVISQKPSRDICQRGTSLTIQCQVDSQVTMMFWYRQQPGQSLTLIATANQGSEATYESGFVIDKFPISRPNLTFSTLTVSNMSPEDSSIYLCSVDGGEREKLFFGSGTQLSVL.

The chain carries TRBV27 and TRBJ2-1; 7 bases are a match to TRBD2. Germline CDR1 and CDR2: MNHEY and SMNVEV (reference sequence). This CDR3 contains 16 residues. V gave up 3 bases and J gave up 6 bases; unmatched junction bases: 11. CDR3 sequence reads: CASSFPPNTGGNEQFF. The DNA for the CDR3 is TGTGCCAGCAGTTTCCCCCCCAACACGGGAGGCAATGAGCAGTTCTTC.

The chain has TRBV4-1 and TRBJ2-5; D is unclear. Germline V gene data show CDR1 as MGHRA and CDR2 as YSYEKL. The CDR3 totals 15 residues. The ends were cut back, 5 bases at V and 0 bases at J, with 13 bases in the middle. DNA of the CDR3: TGCGCCAGCAGCTCGTACAGCTCGGACCAAGAGACCCAGTACTTC. Translated, it gives CASSSYSSDQETQYF.

The J gene is TRBJ2-3, the V gene TRBV7-3; TRBD1 matches at 8 bases. Germline loops: CDR1 SGHTA, CDR2 FQGTGA. The CDR3 sequence is 15 residues long. V was clipped by 6 bases and J by 0 bases; unmatched bases: 5. The CDR3 DNA reads TGTGCCAGCAGGGCCGGGACAGGTAGCACAGATACGCAGTATTTT. It is translated as CASRAGTGSTDTQYF.

J is TRBJ2-7 and V is TRBV6-5; tentative D call: TRBD1 (6 bases). The CDR3 runs to 14 residues. With 5 bases removed from V and 0 bases from J, the gap between germline ends came to 11 bases. Germline V gives CDR1 MNHEY, CDR2 SVGAGI. The CDR3 nucleotides are TGTGCCAGCAGTCCCGACAGGATCTCCTACGAGCAGTACTTC. It codes for CASSPDRISYEQYF.

The chain couples TRBV5-6 to TRBJ2-7; D may be TRBD1 (6 bases). Per germline, CDR1 SGHDT and CDR2 YYEEEE. Trimming took 4 bases from V and 3 from J, leaving 14 bases between them. The CDR3 spans 14 residues. DNA for the CDR3: TGTGCCAGCAGCCCGACAGGAGACTTCTACGAGCAGTACTTC. Protein sequence: CASSPTGDFYEQYF.

This clone was observed a handful of times. V usage is TRBV13 and J usage is TRBJ1-1; D remains ambiguous. Trimming took off 5 bases at V and 0 bases at J, with 13 bases between the two ends. This CDR3 spans 15 amino acids. The germline gives CDR1 PRHDT, CDR2 FYEKMQ (reference sequence). This CDR3 is CASSDRRTVNTEAFF. The DNA of the CDR3 is TGTGCCAGCAGCGACCGGCGGACGGTGAACACTGAAGCTTTCTTT.

V is TRBV19 and J is TRBJ2-7; 10 bases fit TRBD1. Germline CDR1 LNHDA, CDR2 SQIVND (reference sequence). CDR3 length: 15 amino acids. With 5 bases clipped from V and 5 bases from J, the junction kept 9 bases outside the gene matches. The CDR3 coding sequence is TGTGCCAGTAGTCCCCGGACAGGGGGTATCAACGAGCAGTACTTC. It yields the protein CASSPRTGGINEQYF. Together with reference TRBV19 and TRBJ2-7, the CDR3 gives the full variable domain: DGGITQSPKYLFRKEGQNVTLSCEQNLNHDAMYWYRQDPGQGLRLIYYSQIVNDFQKGDIAEGYSVSREKKESFPLTVTSAQKNPTAFYLCASSPRTGGINEQYFGPGTRLTVT.

This clone has a handful of counts. The V gene is TRBV7-9, the J gene TRBJ2-1, with D possibly matching TRBD1 (5 bases). V shed 1 base and J shed 2 bases, with 12 bases lying between them. CDR1 SEHNR and CDR2 FQNEAQ come from the germline V gene (reference sequence). The CDR3 spans 16 residues. DNA for the CDR3: TGTGCCAGCAGCTTAGAGGCAGGGATCCCCTACAATGAGCAGTTCTTC. Translated, it gives CASSLEAGIPYNEQFF.

The chain employs TRBV6-2 or TRBV6-3 and TRBJ2-7; maybe TRBD1 (5 bases). The CDR3 is made up of 14 amino acids. CDR1 and CDR2 from the germline V gene are MNHEY and SVGEGT. The V gene lost 5 bases and the J gene lost 6 bases, with 17 bases spanning the gap. The CDR3 here is CASSVLAGLGEQYF. DNA of the CDR3: TGTGCCAGCAGTGTTTTGGCAGGGCTGGGCGAGCAGTACTTC.